These 6 T cell receptor beta chains originate from one sample sequenced in a study of T-cell reconstitution after alpha-beta-depleted transplantation in children. Unique molecular identifiers were incorporated during preparation of the TCRbeta library. TCRdb itself ran the PCR reads through MiXCR, one entry per CDR3 protein. The sample comprises over 200,000 distinct CDR3 sequences, approximately 9.5% of which are singletons, and over 5% rests with the top ten. The sequencing here drew on PBMCs from the stem cell graft donor, taken from the stem cell graft. All receptors come from a human donor who donated a stem cell graft to a child with acute lymphoblastic leukemia.

J is TRBJ1-3 and V is TRBV14; D unclear. There are 13 residues in the CDR3. Germline assignment: CDR1 SGHDN and CDR2 FVKESK. Between the trimmed V and J ends, which lost 5 bases and 4 bases, there was a span of 9 bases. The CDR3 coding sequence is TGTGCCAGCAGCTCACAACTAGGAAACACCATATATTTT. Protein sequence: CASSSQLGNTIYF.

This clonotype turned up a few times. This chain uses TRBV12-3 or TRBV12-4 with TRBJ2-7; D is unresolved. The V end lost 5 bases, the J end lost 0 bases, and 11 bases lay between the germline ends. The CDR3 runs 14 residues. CDR3 amino acids: CASSLSANSYEQYF. The DNA for the CDR3 is TGTGCCAGCAGTCTGTCGGCCAACTCCTACGAGCAGTACTTC.

The rearrangement links TRBV5-1 to TRBJ1-2; 12 bases match TRBD1. Germline CDR1 and CDR2: SGHRS and YFSETQ. The CDR3 is 15 residues long. Germline trimming cut 4 bases from V and 7 bases from J; bases unmatched to any gene: 8. CDR3 amino acids: CASSVRDRGQGGYTF. DNA of the CDR3: TGCGCCAGCAGCGTCCGGGACAGGGGGCAAGGTGGCTACACCTTC. The full variable domain, rest sourced from reference TRBV5-1 and TRBJ1-2, is KAGVTQTPRYLIKTRGQQVTLSCSPISGHRSVSWYQQTPGQGLQFLFEYFSETQRNKGNFPGRFSGRQFSNSRSEMNVSTLELGDSALYLCASSVRDRGQGGYTFGSGTRLTVV.

A note on this clonotype: One junction end disagrees with the germline gene, perhaps due to a read error. The chain employs TRBV29-1 and TRBJ1-6; D ambiguous. Germline CDR1 and CDR2: SQVTM and ANQGSEA. The CDR3 is 19 residues long. The CDR3: CSVEVMAGPGPSHNSPLHF. CDR3 bases: TGCAGCGTTGAAGTTATGGCCGGGCCAGGTCCCTCCCATAATTCACCCCTCCACTTT.

This sequence joins TRBV10-1 and TRBJ2-1; D is perhaps TRBD1 (5 bases). V dropped 3 bases and J dropped 2 bases, with 8 bases sitting between them. The CDR3 has 14 residues. Germline CDR1 WNHNN, CDR2 SYGVQD (reference sequence). The CDR3: CASSDGAAYNEQFF. The CDR3 DNA sequence: TGCGCCAGCAGTGATGGGGCGGCCTACAATGAGCAGTTCTTC.

This clonotype showed up just a few times. This chain uses TRBV9 with TRBJ2-1; the D is unclear. The ends were cut back, 0 bases at V and 3 bases at J, with 13 bases in the middle. The CDR3 runs to 16 residues. Germline values: CDR1 SGDLS, CDR2 YYNGEE. CDR3 loop: CASSVGGHLGYNEQFF. CDR3 DNA: TGTGCCAGCAGCGTAGGGGGTCACCTGGGCTACAATGAGCAGTTCTTC. The full variable domain, with the rest looked up from reference TRBV9 and TRBJ2-1, is DSGVTQTPKHLITATGQRVTLRCSPRSGDLSVYWYQQSLDQGLQFLIQYYNGEERAKGNILERFSAQQFPDLHSELNLSSLELGDSALYFCASSVGGHLGYNEQFFGPGTRLTVL.